This TCR beta chain was identified in a study of Graves' ophthalmopathy and Graves' hyperthyroidism. Overall study: Hyperthyroidism is called stable when no ophthalmopathy develops within 18 months of follow-up.

In this sample, this clonotype turned up many times. The length of the CDR3 is 14 residues. The germline gives CDR1 LGHNA, CDR2 YSLEER. The V end was cut by 0 bases, the J end by 7 bases, with 12 bases between. Diagnosis was based on clinical symptoms, serum thyroxine, TRAb, thyroid ultrasound and orbital computed tomography. Amplification of TCR beta CDR3 regions used RNA transcripts. The workflow started with a first-round RT-PCR run with HTBI primers and then moved on to a second-round multiplex PCR. TCRdb independently ran MiXCR on the multiplex PCR reads; one entry per CDR3 protein. The data contain around 1,200,000 distinct CDR3 sequences, about 40% of them singletons.

The sequence derives from an adult man with Graves' hyperthyroidism. Sequencing was carried out using peripheral blood or thyroid tissue (not recorded which). V and J are TRBV4-3 and TRBJ1-2; D is uncertain. CDR3 nucleotide sequence: TGCGCCAGCAGCCAAGATCTTGCAGGCGGTGGCTACACCTTC. As protein: CASSQDLAGGGYTF.